The 7 T cell receptor beta chains below come from one sample, sequenced in a study of blood T cell repertoires in COVID-19. This table comes from immunoSEQ multiplex PCR, and its TCRdb copy is limited to in-frame clones, with some not included. The sample includes 150,000 to 200,000 clones, around 83% of them seen just once. Sequencing was performed on peripheral blood. These receptors were taken from a woman in her sixties with acute or convalescent COVID-19.

This clone has just one count. The rearrangement uses TRBV4-2 and TRBJ2-1; 8 bases fit TRBD2. This CDR3 is 15 amino acids long. With 2 bases clipped from V and 10 bases from J, the junction kept 10 bases outside the gene matches. Germline CDR1 reads LGHNA; CDR2 reads YNFKEQ. The CDR3 reads CASSQRGGLVDEQFF. In nucleotides, the CDR3 is TGTGCCAGCAGCCAACGGGGGGGACTAGTCGACGAGCAGTTCTTC.

The chain employs TRBV5-4 and TRBJ1-1; 7 bases map to TRBD1. The CDR3 is 14 residues long. The germline gives CDR1 SGHNT, CDR2 YYREEE (reference sequence). J was trimmed by 4 bases and V by 1 base; bases with no gene match: 4. DNA for the CDR3: TGTGCCAGCAGCTTGCAGGGGGAGGTCACTGAAGCTTTCTTT. Its translation is CASSLQGEVTEAFF. The whole variable domain, filled in from reference TRBV5-4 and TRBJ1-1, reads ETGVTQSPTHLIKTRGQQVTLRCSSQSGHNTVSWYQQALGQGPQFIFQYYREEENGRGNFPPRFSGLQFPNYSSELNVNALELDDSALYLCASSLQGEVTEAFFGQGTRLTVV.

The chain joins TRBV21-1 to TRBJ2-3; the table's TRBD1 call for D was not verified on the DNA. TRBV21-1 counts as a pseudogene. This CDR3 is 15 amino acids long. This CDR3 is CASSTGTGWTDTQYF. The CDR3 DNA reads as TGTGCCAGCAGCACCGGGACAGGGTGGACAGATACGCAGTATTTT.

This chain connects TRBV21-1 to TRBJ2-7; TRBD2, the table's D call, lacks a check against the DNA. TRBV21-1 represents a pseudogene. This CDR3 comprises 16 residues. The CDR3 DNA is TGTGCCAGCAGCAAAGGATGGGTAGCGGGAGGGCGAGAGCAGTACGTC. It yields the protein CASSKGWVAGGREQYV.

The V gene is TRBV19, the J gene TRBJ1-1; D uncertain. CDR1 is LNHDA and CDR2 is SQIVND in the germline V gene (reference sequence). V was pared by 6 bases and J by 4 bases, with 15 bases between. This CDR3 has 14 residues. DNA of the CDR3: TGTGCCAGTAGCCGTGTGACCGGGGTCACTGAAGCTTTCTTT. This gives the protein CASSRVTGVTEAFF.

The chain is built from TRBV29-1 and TRBJ2-2, with 9 bases identical to TRBD2. The germline CDR1 and CDR2 sequences are SQVTM and ANQGSEA. Losses at the gene ends were 2 bases for V and 8 bases for J; bases not matched to a gene: 6. The CDR3 covers 14 residues. CDR3 amino acids: CSVEPAGGPGELFF. The DNA of the CDR3 is TGCAGCGTTGAACCCGCGGGAGGGCCTGGGGAGCTGTTTTTT.

This clone came up many times. Distinct nucleotide sequences in the sample also encode this CDR3. The chain recombines TRBV4-1 with TRBJ1-5, with D perhaps TRBD1 (5 bases). Trimming pared 0 bases from V and 3 bases from J, leaving 12 bases between. CDR1 and CDR2 from the germline V gene are MGHRA and YSYEKL. The CDR3 length is 16 residues. CDR3 DNA: TGCGCCAGCAGCCAAGATCCCGGGACTCCCAATCAGCCCCAGCATTTT. The encoded protein is CASSQDPGTPNQPQHF.